What follows are 24 T cell receptor beta chains derived from one specimen sequenced in a study of beta chain features in type 1 diabetes. Study-wide results and limits: The study found moderately but significantly shorter TCRB CDR3s in all four CD4+ subsets of Type 1 diabetes patients.

As every portion of the isolated RNA was reverse transcribed, the sequencing read expressed TCRB transcripts. This table comes from immunoSEQ multiplex PCR, and its TCRdb copy is limited to in-frame clones, with some not included. The profile shows about 370,000 clones, about 10% of them singletons. Their antigen targets remain unknown. The sequencing input was central memory CD4+ T cells from blood. The receptors come from a man aged 25 to 45 with type 1 diabetes.

V gene TRBV25-1 combines with J gene TRBJ2-1; TRBD2 matches at 8 bases. There are 12 residues in the CDR3. After removal of 8 bases from V and 7 bases from J, the junction contained 4 bases not matched to a gene. Germline V lookup: CDR1 MGHDK, CDR2 SYGVNS. CDR3 residues: CASRRGGNEQFF. CDR3 nucleotides: TGTGCCAGCCGTCGGGGGGGAAATGAGCAGTTCTTC.

V usage is TRBV7-3 and J usage is TRBJ2-1; 8 nucleotides line up with TRBD1. The CDR3 is made up of 13 amino acids. With 5 bases clipped from V and 11 bases from J, the junction kept 8 bases outside the gene matches. Germline V gene data show CDR1 as SGHTA and CDR2 as FQGTGA. The CDR3 coding sequence is TGTGCCAGCAGCACATCGGACAGGGCCAAGCAGTTCTTC. This encodes CASSTSDRAKQFF.

This clone was observed a few times. The CDR3 nucleotides are TGTGCCAGTAGTAACGATTGGACAGGGGACACTGAAGCTTTCTTT. Amino acids: CASSNDWTGDTEAFF. The rearrangement links TRBV19 to TRBJ1-1; 9 bases are shared with TRBD1. This CDR3 spans 15 amino acids. The ends lost 4 bases at V and 3 bases at J; junction bases unmatched: 6. CDR1 is LNHDA, CDR2 SQIVND, per germline (reference sequence).

This clone has just a few counts. The gene calls are TRBV2 and TRBJ2-2; 11 positions match TRBD2. The V and J ends lost 6 bases and 6 bases, in that order; junction bases with no gene match: 6. Germline loops: CDR1 SNHLY, CDR2 FYNNEI. The CDR3 has 15 residues. CDR3 sequence: CASRATSGSAGELFF. The CDR3 nucleotides are TGTGCCAGCAGGGCAACTAGCGGGAGCGCCGGGGAGCTGTTTTTT.

J is TRBJ2-1 and V is TRBV19; 8 nucleotides agree with TRBD1. The CDR3 consists of 15 residues. Germline CDR1 and CDR2: LNHDA and SQIVND (reference sequence). V was pared by 4 bases and J by 5 bases, with 7 bases of the junction left unmatched. CDR3 nucleotides: TGTGCCAGTAGTACGGGACAGGCCCCCAACAATGAGCAGTTCTTC. Protein product: CASSTGQAPNNEQFF.

This clone was seen many times. The genes are TRBV5-1 and TRBJ1-1; D is unresolved. Trimming removed 3 bases at V and 4 bases at J, with 16 bases between. Looked up from germline, CDR1 is SGHRS and CDR2 is YFSETQ. This CDR3 has 15 amino acids. CDR3 region: CASSWAFAQATEAFF. In DNA, the CDR3 is TGCGCCAGCAGCTGGGCTTTCGCCCAAGCCACTGAAGCTTTCTTT.

The chain has TRBV2 and TRBJ1-2; TRBD1 agrees at 8 bases. V was clipped by 5 bases and J by 2 bases; unmatched bases: 4. Germline V gene sequence: CDR1 SNHLY, CDR2 FYNNEI. The CDR3 length is 14 residues. The CDR3 DNA reads as TGTGCCAGCAGTCCTGGGACAGGAAACTATGGCTACACCTTC. Amino acid sequence: CASSPGTGNYGYTF.

As regards this clone: This may be a read error: a much more frequent sequence differs by one nucleotide. This specimen includes other DNA sequences encoding the same CDR3. The rearrangement joins TRBV6-1 to TRBJ1-1; TRBD1 might be the D (6 bases). The CDR3 runs to 13 residues. Trimming took off 0 bases at V and 4 bases at J, with 6 bases between the two ends. Germline V CDR1 and CDR2: MNHNS, SASEGT. In nucleotides, the CDR3 is TGTGCCAGCAGTGAAGCCAGGGGCACTGAAGCTTTCTTT. This gives the protein CASSEARGTEAFF.

The chain combines TRBV6-1 with TRBJ1-1, with D possibly TRBD1 on 5 matching bases. This CDR3 is 13 amino acids long. The V end lost 5 bases, the J end lost 5 bases, and 12 bases lay between the germline ends. CDR1 is MNHNS, CDR2 SASEGT, per germline. CDR3 nucleotides: TGTGCCAGCAGTCGACAGCGAGGAACTGAAGCTTTCTTT. This codes for CASSRQRGTEAFF.

The chain employs TRBV19 and TRBJ2-2; no definite D call. Trimming left V 8 bases short and J 0 bases short, with 10 bases between. The CDR3 extends over 14 amino acids. Germline V CDR1 and CDR2: LNHDA, SQIVND (reference sequence). CDR3 bases: TGTGCCAGTCGGAAGGCTTCGAACACCGGGGAGCTGTTTTTT. Translating it yields CASRKASNTGELFF.

The V call is TRBV7-3, the J call TRBJ1-5; D might be TRBD1 (6 bases). The CDR3 has 15 amino acids. Germline lookup yields CDR1 SGHTA and CDR2 FQGTGA. V shed 2 bases and J shed 6 bases, with 14 bases lying between them. CDR3 coding DNA: TGTGCCAGCAGCTTATACGGGGGGCGATCTCAGCCCCAGCATTTT. Its protein is CASSLYGGRSQPQHF.

This clone was seen a few times. This chain joins TRBV6-6 and TRBJ2-5; 7 positions agree with TRBD1. Trimming took 0 bases from V and 5 from J; bases not matched to a gene: 3. CDR3 length: 14 residues. Per germline, CDR1 MNHNY and CDR2 SVGAGI (reference sequence). CDR3 DNA: TGTGCCAGCAGTTACTCAGACAGGGTGGAGACCCAGTACTTC. It yields the protein CASSYSDRVETQYF.

This clone was counted only a few times. The rearrangement joins TRBV27 to TRBJ1-2; D perhaps matches TRBD1 (6 bases). Germline CDR1 reads MNHEY; CDR2 reads SMNVEV (reference sequence). V was clipped by 6 bases and J by 6 bases, with 29 bases between them. This CDR3 region has 18 residues. The CDR3: CASRALSNSGHSVNGYTF. CDR3 DNA sequence: TGTGCCAGCAGGGCCCTTTCTAACTCGGGACATTCCGTGAATGGCTACACCTTC.

This clone was observed a handful of times. The CDR3 is CASSRLAGVGYTF. The CDR3 nucleotides are TGTGCCAGTAGTAGATTGGCAGGGGTGGGCTACACCTTC. This rearrangement joins TRBV19 to TRBJ1-2; D might be TRBD1 (6 bases). The CDR3 sequence is 13 residues long. CDR1 is LNHDA, CDR2 SQIVND, per germline (reference sequence). The V end lost 4 bases, the J end lost 8 bases, and 14 bases lay between the germline ends.

This chain joins TRBV18 and TRBJ2-3; TRBD2 aligns across 10 bases. Trimming cost V 1 base and J 8 bases; bases outside gene matches: 9. The V gene's germline CDR1 is KGHSH and CDR2 LQKENI. The CDR3 is 16 amino acids. The CDR3: CASSPRLAGVMGTQYF. The CDR3 DNA reads as TGTGCCAGCTCACCACGTCTAGCGGGAGTGATGGGTACGCAGTATTTT. Variable domain in full (rest from reference TRBV18 and TRBJ2-3): NAGVMQNPRHLVRRRGQEARLRCSPMKGHSHVYWYRQLPEEGLKFMVYLQKENIIDESGMPKERFSAEFPKEGPSILRIQQVVRGDSAAYFCASSPRLAGVMGTQYFGPGTRLTVL.

This chain joins TRBV11-1 and TRBJ2-1; D is ambiguous. CDR3 length equals 15 residues. Trimming cost V 5 bases and J 2 bases, with 13 bases left between them. Germline CDR1 reads SGHAT; CDR2 reads FQDESV (reference sequence). Here the CDR3 DNA reads TGTGCCAGCAGCGAACGAAGGCTGACCTACAATGAGCAGTTCTTC. Amino acids: CASSERRLTYNEQFF.

The chain is built from TRBV7-9 and TRBJ1-3; D is unclear. The CDR3 covers 17 residues. Germline CDR1 reads SEHNR; CDR2 reads FQNEAQ (reference sequence). With 5 bases removed from V and 3 bases from J, the gap between germline ends came to 20 bases. This CDR3 reads CASSGGGSDYFGNTIYF. The CDR3 region has the DNA TGTGCCAGCAGCGGCGGAGGGTCAGACTACTTTGGAAACACCATATATTTT.

This chain uses TRBV6-5 with TRBJ2-2; no reliable D call. Germline V CDR1 and CDR2: MNHEY, SVGAGI. The CDR3 runs to 13 residues. V dropped 2 bases and J dropped 6 bases, with 7 bases sitting between them. The CDR3 DNA is TGTGCCAGCAGTTACAGATTGGCCGGGGAGCTGTTTTTT. This gives the protein CASSYRLAGELFF.

This clone was detected a few times. This chain joins TRBV2 and TRBJ1-4; D is perhaps TRBD1 (5 bases). CDR1 and CDR2 from the germline V gene are SNHLY and FYNNEI. The CDR3 is made up of 16 amino acids. V dropped 6 bases and J dropped 1 base, with 15 bases sitting between them. CDR3 sequence reads: CASRLRGGITNEKLFF. In nucleotides, the CDR3 is TGTGCCAGCAGGCTGAGGGGCGGTATAACTAATGAAAAACTGTTTTTT.

This clone has just a few counts. V usage is TRBV4-1 and J usage is TRBJ2-3; no definite D call. The germline gives CDR1 MGHRA, CDR2 YSYEKL. The V and J ends lost 6 bases and 1 base respectively, with 8 bases between them. The CDR3 runs to 13 residues. CDR3 coding DNA: TGCGCCAGCAGTCCGCCCGGCACAGATACGCAGTATTTT. Encoded protein: CASSPPGTDTQYF.

This clone was detected only a few times. The chain employs TRBV27 and TRBJ2-1, with 9 positions matching TRBD2. Germline V gene lookup returns CDR1 MNHEY and CDR2 SMNVEV (reference sequence). The CDR3 is 19 amino acids. V dropped 2 bases and J dropped 0; count of bases not matched to a gene: 11. The CDR3 coding sequence is TGTGCCAGCAGTTTAAGCCCCAAATCTAGCGGGATCTCCTACAATGAGCAGTTCTTC. This translates into CASSLSPKSSGISYNEQFF.

The V and J genes are TRBV6-6 and TRBJ1-1; D is unclear. Germline CDR1 MNHNY, CDR2 SVGAGI (reference sequence). V lost 6 bases and J 4 bases, leaving 15 bases between the germline ends. The CDR3 sequence is 14 residues long. The CDR3 region is CASSQRRGSTEAFF. As DNA, the CDR3 is TGTGCCAGCAGCCAACGGCGGGGAAGCACTGAAGCTTTCTTT.

The chain combines TRBV6-6 with TRBJ2-7, with 11 bases matching TRBD2. The CDR3 has 15 amino acids. Per the germline V gene, CDR1 is MNHNY and CDR2 is SVGAGI (reference sequence). The trim removed 6 bases at V and 1 base at J, leaving 5 bases unmatched. CDR3 sequence reads: CASRELAGDSYEQYF. CDR3 bases: TGTGCCAGCAGAGAACTAGCGGGAGATTCCTACGAGCAGTACTTC.

This clone was counted only a few times. The V gene is TRBV30, the J gene TRBJ1-1; D remains ambiguous. CDR3 length: 12 amino acids. Trimming left V 3 bases short and J 10 bases short, with 15 bases between. Germline loops: CDR1 GTSNPN, CDR2 SVGIG (reference sequence). The CDR3 region has the DNA TGTGCCTGGAGCTTAATGGACCCGGGAGCTTTCTTT. Translating gives CAWSLMDPGAFF. Using reference TRBV30 and TRBJ1-1 for the parts outside the CDR3, the full variable domain is SQTIHQWPATLVQPVGSPLSLECTVEGTSNPNLYWYRQAAGRGLQLLFYSVGIGQISSEVPQNLSASRPQDRQFILSSKKLLLSDSGFYLCAWSLMDPGAFFGQGTRLTVV.